The present entry profiles one T cell receptor (beta chain) with its context. V lost 3 bases and J lost 0, with 9 bases in between. The CDR3 runs 14 residues. CDR1 and CDR2 from the germline V gene are LNHDA and SQIVND (reference sequence). These data belong to a study of shared T cell receptors in the human thymus. Repertoires were generated with immunoSEQ multiplex PCR, while TCRdb's copy carries only in-frame clones and drops some. The profile shows 650,000 to 950,000 clones, over 75% of them singletons. The sample was also reused in another study, on human thymus T cells. That source notes: Corrective surgery for congenital heart defects was being performed on the healthy Finnish infants who were the donors.

J is TRBJ2-7 and V is TRBV19; D gene ambiguous. Sequenced: thymocytes. The sequence derives from a girl in the first two years of life with a congenital heart defect. The CDR3 loop is CASSIQPGSYEQYF. The CDR3 DNA is TGTGCCAGTAGTATCCAACCGGGCTCCTACGAGCAGTACTTC.